The clone carrying this T cell receptor beta chain was seen ten or more times. Its specificity is unknown. People with hyperthyroidism were aged 18 to 65 and newly diagnosed, under 2 months' duration. Each diagnosis was determined on the basis of clinical symptoms, serum thyroxine, TRAb, thyroid ultrasound and orbital computed tomography. These data belong to a study of Graves' ophthalmopathy and Graves' hyperthyroidism. Findings and limits, study-wide: A model of 13 signatures distinguished ophthalmopathy from stable hyperthyroidism at 87.88% sensitivity and roughly 81% specificity. Detected in blood as well were most expanded thyroid clonotypes with frequency above 0.001.

Amplification of the TCR beta CDR3 regions used RNA transcripts (as template). Amplification began with first-round RT-PCR using HTBI primers, then second-round multiplex PCR was performed. TCRdb reprocessed the multiplex PCR reads with MiXCR, giving one entry per CDR3 protein. The sample includes 620,000 or so distinct CDR3 sequences, about 20% of them seen just once. Input material: peripheral blood. The sequence was collected from a young woman with stable Graves' hyperthyroidism. Some clones in this sample may be carry-over from other donors' samples.

CDR3 loop: CASSPTGEGYTF. DNA of the CDR3: TGTGCCAGTAGTCCTACAGGGGAAGGCTACACCTTC. The V call is TRBV19, the J call TRBJ1-2; TRBD1 aligns across 7 bases. This CDR3 is built from 12 residues. CDR1 is LNHDA, CDR2 SQIVND, per germline (reference sequence). After removal of 5 bases from V and 8 bases from J, the junction contained 5 bases not matched to a gene. The variable domain in full, with the rest retrieved from reference TRBV19 and TRBJ1-2, is DGGITQSPKYLFRKEGQNVTLSCEQNLNHDAMYWYRQDPGQGLRLIYYSQIVNDFQKGDIAEGYSVSREKKESFPLTVTSAQKNPTAFYLCASSPTGEGYTFGSGTRLTVV.